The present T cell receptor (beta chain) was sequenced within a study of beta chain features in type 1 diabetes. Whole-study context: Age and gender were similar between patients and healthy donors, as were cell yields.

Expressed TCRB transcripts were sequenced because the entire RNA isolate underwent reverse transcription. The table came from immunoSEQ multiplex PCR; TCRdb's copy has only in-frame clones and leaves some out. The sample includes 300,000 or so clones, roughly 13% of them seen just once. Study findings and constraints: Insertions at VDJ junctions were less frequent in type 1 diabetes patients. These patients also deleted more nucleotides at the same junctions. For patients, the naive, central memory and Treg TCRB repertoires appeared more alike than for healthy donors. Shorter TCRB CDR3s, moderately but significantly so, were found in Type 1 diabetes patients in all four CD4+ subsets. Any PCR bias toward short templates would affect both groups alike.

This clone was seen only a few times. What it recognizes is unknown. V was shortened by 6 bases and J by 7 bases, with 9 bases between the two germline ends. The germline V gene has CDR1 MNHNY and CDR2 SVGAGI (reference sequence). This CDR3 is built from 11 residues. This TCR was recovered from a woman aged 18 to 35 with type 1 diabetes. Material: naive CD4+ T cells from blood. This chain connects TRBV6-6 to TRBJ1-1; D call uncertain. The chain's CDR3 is CASSLGREAFF. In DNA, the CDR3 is TGTGCCAGCAGCCTGGGCCGTGAAGCTTTCTTT.